The TCR beta chain under discussion was sequenced for a study of cytomegalovirus exposure and HLA in healthy donors. Findings of the study overall: One variant, a missense change in DCLRE1C, was linked in a later analysis to TCR beta V- and J-gene trimming.

Notes on this clone: What it binds is unknown.

PCR employed 60 Vbeta and 13 Jbeta primers. Method: immunoSEQ multiplex PCR; TCRdb's copy keeps in-frame clones and lacks some. The repertoire holds some 190,000 clones, with 82% as singletons. The CDR3 is 14 residues long. CDR1 is SGHVS and CDR2 is FQNEAQ in the germline V gene. J lost 3 bases, V lost 5 bases, and 4 bases had no gene match. The chain has TRBV7-8 and TRBJ1-5; 7 nucleotides align to TRBD1. Sequenced sample: PBMCs. This TCR was sampled from a man between 35 and 55 years old in good health and CMV-seronegative. CDR3 amino acids: CASSLQGNNQPQHF. The CDR3 nucleotides read TGTGCCAGCAGCCTACAGGGGAACAATCAGCCCCAGCATTTT.